There are many counts of the clone carrying this T cell receptor beta chain. The antigen remains undetermined. The length of the CDR3 is 15 residues. Deletions cut 6 bases from V and 1 base from J, with 15 bases between. This sample was taken from a study of T cells in Graves' hyperthyroidism and ophthalmopathy. Study-wide points: In blood, most of the thyroid clonotypes expanded above 0.001 were also present.

TCR beta CDR3 regions were amplified from RNA transcripts. Researchers ran a first-round RT-PCR on the TCR CDR3 using the HTBI primer set. TCRdb used MiXCR to reprocess the multiplex PCR reads, holding one entry per CDR3 protein. The sample has around 690,000 distinct CDR3 sequences, roughly 17% seen once; the top ten hold roughly 16%. V gene TRBV12-3 or TRBV12-4 combines with J gene TRBJ2-5, with D hard to call. The sequencing input was blood. The receptor comes from a man aged 45-60 years with Graves' hyperthyroidism. CDR3: CASSDNAPAQETQYF. The DNA of the CDR3 is TGTGCCAGCAGCGACAACGCCCCCGCCCAAGAGACCCAGTACTTC.